These T cell receptor beta chains were read from a single sample in a study of early T cells in non-severe SARS-CoV-2 infection. Using its own MiXCR run on the 5' RACE reads, TCRdb lists one record per CDR3 protein. The sample lists about 50,000 distinct CDR3 sequences, approximately 12% seen once, with around 2.6% in the top ten. This material consisted of whole blood, taken at baseline. Source of these receptors: an adult who was a healthcare worker with PCR-confirmed SARS-CoV-2 infection or an uninfected control (not recorded which). Both conserved end residues are part of each CDR3. A D gene is named only where the DNA matches it firmly. Not every row has a clone size; where given, it reads once, few, many or a size class.

D	V	J	size	CDR3	DNA
TRBD1	TRBV6-5	TRBJ1-5	few	CASGQGYQPQHF	TGTGCCAGTGGACAGGGCTATCAGCCCCAGCATTTT
NA	TRBV6-6	TRBJ1-1	few	CASSSRQGNTEAFF	TGTGCCAGTTCCTCGAGGCAGGGGAACACTGAAGCTTTCTTT
TRBD2	TRBV5-4	TRBJ2-2	few	CASSSGLAVTGELFF	TGTGCCAGCAGCTCCGGACTAGCAGTCACCGGGGAGCTGTTTTTT
TRBD1	TRBV24-1	TRBJ1-6	NA	CATNDRARHSALHF	TGTGCCACCAACGACAGGGCCCGACATTCGGCCCTCCACTTT
NA	TRBV28	TRBJ2-3	few	CASSPHRLLTDTQYF	TGTGCCAGCAGCCCCCACAGGCTCCTCACAGATACGCAGTATTTT
NA	TRBV28	TRBJ1-2	few	CASSPALSLGGYTF	TGTGCCAGCAGTCCCGCACTGAGTCTCGGGGGCTACACCTTC
NA	TRBV5-4	TRBJ2-7	NA	CASSLISGGLNYEQYF	TGTGCCAGCAGCTTGATCAGCGGCGGGCTTAACTACGAGCAGTACTTC
NA	TRBV2	TRBJ1-4	NA	CASSELDGYEKLFF	TGTGCCAGCAGTGAATTGGACGGATATGAAAAACTGTTTTTT
NA	TRBV6-2/TRBV6-3	TRBJ2-7	few	CASRDVGGSYEQYF	TGTGCCAGCCGTGACGTAGGGGGGTCCTACGAGCAGTACTTC
NA	TRBV5-4	TRBJ2-2	few	CASRPDYGGELFF	TGTGCCAGCAGACCCGACTACGGCGGGGAGCTGTTTTTT
TRBD2	TRBV24-1	TRBJ2-3	many	CATSEFRGGSGDTQYF	TGTGCCACCAGTGAGTTTAGGGGCGGGAGCGGGGATACGCAGTATTTT
NA	TRBV10-1	TRBJ2-2	few	CASSESRFTGELFF	TGCGCCAGCAGTGAAAGTCGGTTTACCGGGGAGCTGTTTTTT
TRBD2	TRBV7-9	TRBJ2-1	NA	CASSPGLAGAGDNEQFF	TGTGCCAGCAGCCCGGGACTAGCGGGAGCTGGGGACAATGAGCAGTTCTTC
TRBD2	TRBV7-9	TRBJ2-3	NA	CASSLGDSSGRRYTQYF	TGTGCCAGCAGCTTAGGCGATTCTAGCGGGAGGAGGTATACGCAGTATTTT
NA	TRBV9	TRBJ2-3	few	CASSERGVELYF	TGTGCCAGCAGCGAAAGGGGGGTGGAGTTGTATTTT
NA	TRBV6-2/TRBV6-3	TRBJ2-7	many	CASSPPARLRPDEQYF	TGTGCCAGCAGTCCACCCGCGAGACTCAGGCCCGACGAGCAGTACTTC
TRBD1	TRBV7-9	TRBJ1-4	few	CASSLGQGRTEKLFF	TGTGCCAGCAGCTTAGGACAGGGAAGAACTGAAAAACTGTTTTTT
NA	TRBV6-4	TRBJ2-3	many	CASSDQPGLTDTQYF	TGTGCCAGCAGTGACCAGCCAGGGCTCACAGATACGCAGTATTTT
TRBD1	TRBV28	TRBJ1-4	NA	CASSSGQGEKLFF	TGTGCCAGCAGTTCCGGACAGGGTGAAAAACTGTTTTTT
TRBD2	TRBV28	TRBJ2-4	NA	CASSLYSGRAVFAKNIQYF	TGTGCCAGCAGTTTATACAGCGGGAGGGCCGTCTTCGCCAAAAACATTCAGTACTTC
NA	TRBV7-6	TRBJ2-7	few	CASGNPPYEQYF	TGTGCCAGCGGCAACCCGCCATACGAGCAGTACTTC
NA	TRBV4-2	TRBJ1-1	NA	CASSRAPLNTGTEAFF	TGTGCCAGCAGCCGGGCGCCCTTAAACACCGGCACTGAAGCTTTCTTT
TRBD2	TRBV20-1	TRBJ2-3	NA	CSARDTPLAGPDTQYF	TGCAGTGCTAGAGATACCCCCCTAGCGGGACCAGATACGCAGTATTTT
NA	TRBV11-2	TRBJ2-1	NA	CASSLRRSIRDYNEQFF	TGTGCCAGCAGCTTAAGGCGCTCAATCAGGGATTACAATGAGCAGTTCTTC
NA	TRBV21-1	TRBJ2-3	few	CASSSRLQNTQYF	TGTGCCAGCAGCTCCAGACTCCAAAATACGCAGTATTTT
NA	TRBV6-8	TRBJ2-3	NA	CASSPIAVTDTQYF	TGTGCCAGCAGCCCGATTGCGGTCACAGATACGCAGTATTTT
NA	TRBV28	TRBJ1-1	NA	CASSLYRDVMGAFF	TGTGCCAGCAGTTTGTACAGGGATGTAATGGGAGCTTTCTTT
TRBD1	TRBV9	TRBJ2-7	few	CASSVAGTGAYEQYF	TGTGCCAGCAGCGTAGCTGGGACAGGGGCTTACGAGCAGTACTTC
TRBD1	TRBV18	TRBJ2-3	few	CASSPGQGSTDTQYF	TGTGCCAGCTCACCGGGACAGGGTAGCACAGATACGCAGTATTTT
NA	TRBV10-2	TRBJ2-1	NA	CASTPAPPGDEQFF	TGCGCCAGCACCCCGGCCCCTCCGGGGGATGAGCAGTTCTTC
NA	TRBV19	TRBJ2-1	NA	CARSRGGDYNEQFF	TGTGCCAGAAGTAGGGGCGGGGATTACAATGAGCAGTTCTTC
NA	TRBV2	TRBJ2-2	NA	CANKDTTNTGELFF	TGTGCCAACAAGGACACTACGAACACCGGGGAGCTGTTTTTT
TRBD1	TRBV27	TRBJ1-2	few	CASREQGVYGYTF	TGTGCCAGCAGAGAACAGGGGGTTTATGGCTACACCTTC
TRBD1	TRBV11-1	TRBJ2-6	NA	CASSFDRVAVLTF	TGTGCCAGCAGCTTCGACAGGGTGGCCGTCCTGACTTTC
NA	TRBV20-1	TRBJ2-1	many	CSARDQAKQFF	TGCAGTGCTAGAGATCAAGCCAAGCAGTTCTTC
TRBD1	TRBV7-6	TRBJ1-5	NA	CASSKGQGGGNQPQHF	TGTGCCAGCAGCAAAGGACAGGGCGGAGGCAATCAGCCCCAGCATTTT
NA	TRBV3-1	TRBJ2-7	few	CASSQVRNSEQYF	TGTGCCAGCAGCCAAGTTAGGAATTCCGAGCAGTACTTC
NA	TRBV4-2	TRBJ1-1	NA	CASSYPGSGTEAFF	TGTGCCAGCAGCTATCCAGGGTCTGGCACTGAAGCTTTCTTT
TRBD1	TRBV20-1	TRBJ1-2	many	CSASPGQGASTF	TGCAGTGCTAGCCCGGGACAGGGGGCTTCCACCTTC
TRBD1	TRBV4-3	TRBJ2-1	few	CASSQVGGTLNEQFF	TGCGCCAGCAGCCAAGTAGGGGGCACCCTCAATGAGCAGTTCTTC
TRBD2	TRBV11-3	TRBJ2-7	NA	CASSLSLAGDYEQYF	TGTGCCAGCAGCCTAAGCTTAGCGGGAGACTACGAGCAGTACTTC
TRBD2	TRBV7-2	TRBJ2-1	once	CASSLGTSLVNEQFF	TGTGCCAGCAGCTTAGGGACTAGTCTCGTCAATGAGCAGTTCTTC
NA	TRBV3-1	TRBJ1-1	NA	CASSRGLANTEAFF	TGTGCCAGCAGCCGGGGGCTGGCGAACACTGAAGCTTTCTTT
TRBD2	TRBV20-1	TRBJ2-1	NA	CSAREPLAGKLNEQFF	TGCAGTGCTAGAGAACCGCTAGCGGGGAAACTAAATGAGCAGTTCTTC
NA	TRBV10-3	TRBJ1-1	few	CAISEREGSTEAFF	TGTGCCATCAGTGAGAGGGAGGGTTCCACTGAAGCTTTCTTT
NA	TRBV6-5	TRBJ2-2	NA	CASSFAGFNTGELFF	TGTGCCAGCAGTTTTGCGGGGTTCAACACCGGGGAGCTGTTTTTT
TRBD1	TRBV4-3	TRBJ1-4	many	CASSQGQGFEKLFF	TGCGCCAGCAGCCAAGGACAGGGTTTCGAAAAACTGTTTTTT
NA	TRBV6-6	TRBJ2-5	few	CASSQGDYQETQYF	TGTGCCAGCAGTCAAGGGGACTACCAAGAGACCCAGTACTTC
NA	TRBV7-2	TRBJ1-1	NA	CASSPGQLMNTEAFF	TGTGCCAGCAGCCCAGGACAGCTCATGAACACTGAAGCTTTCTTT